Below, 26 T cell receptor beta chains from the same sample are listed, as sequenced in a study of early T cells in non-severe SARS-CoV-2 infection. MiXCR was run by TCRdb on the 5' RACE reads, yielding one entry per CDR3 protein. The data show over 30,000 distinct CDR3 sequences, 7.1% seen once. The source material was whole blood, sampled at baseline. The receptors were gathered from an adult who was a healthcare worker with PCR-confirmed SARS-CoV-2 infection or an uninfected control (not recorded which).

This clonotype has more than one count but fewer than ten. V usage is TRBV28 and J usage is TRBJ2-3, with 11 nucleotides matching TRBD1. This CDR3 contains 16 residues. The germline gives CDR1 MDHEN, CDR2 SYDVKM. J gave up 2 bases and V 5 bases, and 6 bases lay outside the gene matches. CDR3 sequence (DNA): TGTGCCAGCAGTCAGGACAGGGGGCAGCCCACAGATACGCAGTATTTT. Amino acid sequence: CASSQDRGQPTDTQYF.

This clonotype has only a few counts. V is TRBV28 and J is TRBJ2-7, with unresolved D. This CDR3 is 15 amino acids long. In germline, CDR1 is MDHEN, CDR2 SYDVKM. V lost 3 bases and J lost 3, with 15 bases in between. CDR3 sequence reads: CASSFRLTALYEQYF. CDR3 DNA sequence: TGTGCCAGCAGTTTCCGACTCACGGCCCTCTACGAGCAGTACTTC.

The CDR3 nucleotides are TGTGCCAGCACCCTTGGGGGCGCCAATGAGCAGTTCTTC. Protein product: CASTLGGANEQFF. The chain uses TRBV7-2 and TRBJ2-1; D is possibly TRBD1 (6 bases). The CDR3 spans 13 residues. CDR1 is SGHTA, CDR2 FQGNSA, per germline. The V end was cut by 7 bases, the J end by 6 bases, with 13 bases between.

There are many counts of this clonotype. This chain joins TRBV7-9 and TRBJ2-1; 8 nucleotides match TRBD2. From germline, CDR1 is SEHNR and CDR2 FQNEAQ (reference sequence). CDR3 length: 19 amino acids. V shed 7 bases and J 4 bases; nucleotides not matched to a gene: 21. The CDR3 loop is CASTPARLAGAHYYNEQFF. The CDR3 nucleotides read TGTGCCAGCACCCCGGCCCGGCTAGCGGGTGCCCATTATTACAATGAGCAGTTCTTC.

This clonotype was picked up a small number of times. This chain uses TRBV24-1 with TRBJ2-3; 7 bases align to TRBD2. Germline assignment: CDR1 KGHDR and CDR2 SFDVKD. After removal of 1 base from V and 0 bases from J, the junction contained 3 bases not matched to a gene. The CDR3 spans 16 residues. This chain's CDR3 is CATSDFLAASTDTQYF. The CDR3 nucleotides are TGTGCCACCAGTGATTTTCTAGCGGCTAGCACAGATACGCAGTATTTT.

This clonotype was recorded many times. The chain has TRBV7-9 and TRBJ2-5; perhaps D is TRBD1 or TRBD2 (5 bases each). CDR3 length: 13 residues. Trimming left V 2 bases short and J 5 bases short, with 9 bases between. Germline loops: CDR1 SEHNR, CDR2 FQNEAQ (reference sequence). In DNA form, the CDR3 reads TGTGCCAGCAGCTTACCCAGGGAGGAGACCCAGTACTTC. It specifies CASSLPREETQYF.

Ten or more counts support this clonotype. The chain is built from TRBV4-3 and TRBJ2-3, with 7 bases fitting TRBD2. The CDR3 consists of 16 residues. Germline V gene data show CDR1 as LGHNA and CDR2 as YSLEER. V trimming: 1 base; J trimming: 2 bases; junction bases outside the gene matches: 6. CDR3 sequence reads: CASSQGAGVNTDTQYF. Here the CDR3 DNA reads TGCGCCAGCAGCCAAGGGGCGGGAGTCAACACAGATACGCAGTATTTT.

This clonotype was counted many times. V usage is TRBV27 and J usage is TRBJ2-1; D not certain. The germline V gene has CDR1 MNHEY and CDR2 SMNVEV (reference sequence). The V end was cut by 0 bases, the J end by 5 bases, with 5 bases between. The CDR3 runs 13 residues. The CDR3 region has the DNA TGTGCCAGCAGTTTATCAGGGAACAATGAGCAGTTCTTC. Translating gives CASSLSGNNEQFF.

This clonotype ranks as medium-sized. This chain's CDR3 is CSASTGGLSEQFF. CDR3 DNA: TGCAGCGCTTCGACAGGGGGCTTGAGTGAGCAGTTCTTC. The chain uses TRBV29-1 and TRBJ2-1, with 10 positions matching TRBD1. The trim removed 7 bases at V and 9 bases at J, leaving 9 bases unmatched. The CDR3 loop spans 13 amino acids. Germline V CDR1 and CDR2: SQVTM, ANQGSEA.

The V gene is TRBV29-1, the J gene TRBJ1-2; possible D gene TRBD1, 5 bases. CDR3 length: 12 residues. Germline CDR1 reads SQVTM; CDR2 reads ANQGSEA. The V and J ends lost 7 bases and 5 bases respectively, with 14 bases between them. The CDR3 DNA sequence: TGCAGCGGGGGGACCGCCGGATATGGCTACACCTTC. Encoded protein: CSGGTAGYGYTF.

This clonotype appeared many times. This chain joins TRBV4-3 and TRBJ1-3, with a tentative D call TRBD1 (5 bases). Deletions cut 0 bases from V and 2 bases from J, with 11 bases between. CDR1 and CDR2 (germline): LGHNA, YSLEER. The CDR3 is 16 residues long. The CDR3 DNA sequence: TGCGCCAGCAGCCAAGATCTCCCGGGACCTGGAAACACCATATATTTT. Residues: CASSQDLPGPGNTIYF.

The chain links TRBV6-1 to TRBJ2-3; no definite D call. The CDR3 has 15 amino acids. Germline V gene data show CDR1 as MNHNS and CDR2 as SASEGT. The V end was cut by 2 bases, the J end by 0 bases, with 9 bases between. CDR3 DNA sequence: TGTGCCAGCAGTGAACCGACATTTAGCACAGATACGCAGTATTTT. This codes for CASSEPTFSTDTQYF.

The rearrangement links TRBV6-5 to TRBJ2-7; TRBD2 might be the D (5 bases). Germline loops: CDR1 MNHEY, CDR2 SVGAGI. V lost 2 bases and J lost 3, with 14 bases in between. The CDR3 covers 15 residues. CDR3 region: CASSYRAGGYYEQYV. Written as DNA, the CDR3 is TGTGCCAGCAGTTACCGCGCGGGCGGGTACTACGAGCAGTACGTC.

In regard to this clonotype: A much larger clonotype is one base distant, so this may be a read error. The missing conserved phenylalanine or tryptophan at the end of this CDR3 makes a read error likely. The chain uses TRBV4-3 and TRBJ2-6, with 7 bases lining up with TRBD2. V was clipped by 0 bases and J by 1 base; unmatched bases: 3. The CDR3 covers 17 residues. Germline CDR1 reads LGHNA; CDR2 reads YSLEER. CDR3 bases: TGCGCCAGCAGCCAAGATAGCGGGCCGTCTGGGGCCAACGTCCTGACTTTA. Protein product: CASSQDSGPSGANVLTL.

The rearrangement joins TRBV10-3 to TRBJ2-2; maybe TRBD1 (6 bases). The CDR3 covers 14 residues. From germline, CDR1 is ENHRY and CDR2 SYGVKD. V shed 8 bases and J shed 6 bases, with 16 bases lying between them. The CDR3 bases are TGTGCCATCCGTCGGGACAACTCCGCCGGGGAGCTGTTTTTT. Translation: CAIRRDNSAGELFF.

The rearrangement joins TRBV5-1 to TRBJ2-5, with a weak D call TRBD2 (5 bases). V lost 5 bases and J 3 bases, leaving 8 bases between the germline ends. The CDR3 runs to 12 residues. The germline V gene has CDR1 SGHRS and CDR2 YFSETQ. CDR3 in amino acids: CASSAGEETQYF. CDR3 sequence (DNA): TGCGCCAGCAGTGCGGGTGAAGAGACCCAGTACTTC.

This clonotype was counted many times. This chain uses TRBV7-9 with TRBJ1-5; 7 bases are a match to TRBD1. The CDR3 has 14 amino acids. V was pared by 1 base and J by 3 bases, with 0 bases of the junction left unmatched. The germline V gene encodes CDR1 SEHNR and CDR2 FQNEAQ (reference sequence). Here the CDR3 DNA reads TGTGCCAGCAGCTTAGAGGGGGCCAATCAGCCCCAGCATTTT. Amino acids: CASSLEGANQPQHF.

In this sample, this clonotype turned up a few times. The chain uses TRBV7-9 and TRBJ2-5; TRBD1 matches 8 bases. V lost 7 bases, J lost 5 bases, and 6 bases stayed unmatched. The germline V gene encodes CDR1 SEHNR and CDR2 FQNEAQ (reference sequence). This CDR3 region has 13 residues. The CDR3 here is CASTRTGIETQYF. The CDR3, as DNA: TGTGCCAGCACCAGGACAGGGATCGAGACCCAGTACTTC.

This clonotype is classed as medium-sized (0.01 to 0.1%). The CDR3 DNA reads TGTGCCAGCAGCCGAGGGACTAGCGGCTCCTACGAGCAGTACGTC. It encodes CASSRGTSGSYEQYV. This rearrangement joins TRBV3-1 to TRBJ2-7, with 11 bases aligning to TRBD2. Unmatched junction bases numbered 2, after V lost 4 bases and J lost 0 bases. The CDR3 spans 15 residues. The germline CDR1 and CDR2 sequences are LGHDT and YNNKEL (reference sequence).

This clonotype ranks as medium-sized. This chain joins TRBV19 and TRBJ2-5; D is unclear. Germline V gene data show CDR1 as LNHDA and CDR2 as SQIVND (reference sequence). V was pared by 4 bases and J by 4 bases, with 19 bases between. There are 16 residues in the CDR3. The CDR3 DNA sequence: TGTGCCAGTAGTAATGTTGTTAGACACCGCCCAGAGACCCAGTACTTC. As protein: CASSNVVRHRPETQYF.

A few counts support this clonotype. The gene calls are TRBV12-3 or TRBV12-4 and TRBJ2-1, with TRBD1 as a possible D gene (5 bases). With 6 bases removed from V and 15 bases from J, the gap between germline ends came to 15 bases. The CDR3 contains 11 residues. This CDR3 reads CASRHQGWWFF. CDR3 coding DNA: TGTGCCAGCAGGCATCAGGGATGGTGGTTCTTC.

DNA of the CDR3: TGTGCCAGTAGTATTGGGGACAGGGACGGACTAGCAGAAGAAGAGACCCAGTACTTC. Translating it yields CASSIGDRDGLAEEETQYF. The chain recombines TRBV19 with TRBJ2-5; possibly TRBD1 for D (9 bases). CDR3 length: 19 residues. The germline V gene has CDR1 LNHDA and CDR2 SQIVND (reference sequence). Between the trimmed V and J ends, which lost 3 bases and 3 bases, there was a span of 26 bases.

This clonotype was observed at least ten times. This chain uses TRBV4-3 with TRBJ2-2; D not certain. In germline, CDR1 is LGHNA, CDR2 YSLEER. The V end lost 0 bases, the J end lost 4 bases, and 6 bases lay between the germline ends. The CDR3 sequence is 14 residues long. The CDR3 protein is CASSQEDRTGELFF. The CDR3 DNA sequence: TGCGCCAGCAGCCAAGAAGACCGCACCGGGGAGCTGTTTTTT.

This clonotype showed up many times. This chain connects TRBV12-3 or TRBV12-4 to TRBJ2-7, with D possibly matching TRBD1 (6 bases). V lost 5 bases and J lost 6, with 17 bases in between. The CDR3 contains 14 residues. In DNA, the CDR3 is TGTGCCAGCAGTCCCGGGACACTGGCGGCCGAGCAGTACTTC. This encodes CASSPGTLAAEQYF.

This clonotype has at least ten counts. This sequence joins TRBV29-1 and TRBJ1-2; the match to TRBD1 covers 7 bases. This CDR3 has 12 residues. Germline V gene lookup returns CDR1 SQVTM and CDR2 ANQGSEA. J gave up 6 bases and V 7 bases, and 8 bases lay outside the gene matches. CDR3 sequence reads: CSAAGQVDGYTF. The CDR3 nucleotides are TGCAGCGCAGCCGGACAGGTAGATGGCTACACCTTC.

A few counts support this clonotype. This chain joins TRBV24-1 and TRBJ1-2; the match to TRBD1 covers 7 bases. The CDR3 is 16 amino acids. CDR1 is KGHDR and CDR2 is SFDVKD in the germline V gene. V shed 5 bases and J 2 bases; nucleotides not matched to a gene: 10. CDR3 amino acids: CATSAPGDSGNYGYTF. Written as DNA, the CDR3 is TGTGCCACCAGTGCCCCGGGGGACAGTGGGAACTATGGCTACACCTTC.